The TCR beta chain described here comes from a study of blood T cell repertoires in COVID-19 (dated by TCRdb to the early 2020s). Background for the entire study: Samples from collaborators originated in the United States, Italy and Spain and spanned both the acute and convalescent phases of COVID-19. The prospective study material was composed of cDNA or gDNA derived from T cells, B-cell-depleted T cells, or PBMCs. Subjects who had been exposed to COVID-19, were actively infected with it, or had recovered from it provided the deeply sampled blood TCRbeta repertoires that made up the dataset. The repertoires were made available in a free public database intended to serve as a resource for research on the immune response to SARS-CoV-2. Samples were obtained from the ongoing ImmuneRACE study (first 160 participants) and from about 1,300 subjects provided by 6 global collaborators. A de-identified subject ID, COVID-19 status, age in years and sex were almost always included in the sample metadata. Where HLA class I and class II types were available, the types were taken from metadata supplied by the sample provider, not from assay-based typing. What the study reported, not specific to this receptor: The quantity of clinical and demographic metadata differed by source and by participant and was supplied without curation.

In regard to this clone: The target of this receptor is not known. No much larger clonotype is one base removed from it; base qualities were not supplied.

In Seattle, one collaborating source enrolled patients while the infection was active and tracked those patients longitudinally over the course of disease. Collaborating institutions collected whole blood in K2EDTA tubes following their own protocols. For TCRbeta analysis, collaborator samples were shipped as frozen whole blood, as isolated PBMCs, or as DNA extracted from either sample type. Trimming removed 4 bases from V and 6 bases from J, leaving 14 bases between the germline ends. Based on the germline V gene, the CDR1 and CDR2 sequences are SGHVS and FNYEAQ. Its CDR3 holds 14 amino acids, cysteine through phenylalanine. Only the CDR3 portion is preserved as DNA: 42 bases, with reading frame beginning at the first base. TCRbeta CDR3 regions were amplified from genomic DNA using the immunoSEQ Assay, a bias-controlled multiplex PCR. The paper's data handling went like this. The number of nucleated cells in each sample was estimated from the amplification of reference gene primers within the assay. To quantify the absolute abundance of each unique TCRbeta CDR3 rearrangement, sequence reads were collapsed and filtered. For each sample, productive Simpson clonality was calculated as the square root of Simpson's diversity index across productive rearrangements. TCRdb re-hosts the immuneACCESS table, in-frame sequences only. Its copies lack some clones; in the studies checked, an unresolved V gene accounts for under half of them, and the cause for the rest is not known. V and J calls and clone size come straight from that table; D and trimming were deduced from the DNA. The sample profile shows roughly 300,000 clones; 80% to 95% of them were found once. Clones ranked in the top ten supply 6.5% to 8% of the sample.

Rearrangement joined TRBV7-6 to TRBJ2-3, and TRBD2 may be the D gene, going by 6 matching bases. The sample was peripheral blood. The receptor was derived from a woman aged 25-40 years with COVID-19, enrolled during active disease. The DNA is TGTGCCAGCAGCTCGGACCCTCGGGGGGATACGCAGTATTTT. Translated, this gives CASSSDPRGDTQYF.